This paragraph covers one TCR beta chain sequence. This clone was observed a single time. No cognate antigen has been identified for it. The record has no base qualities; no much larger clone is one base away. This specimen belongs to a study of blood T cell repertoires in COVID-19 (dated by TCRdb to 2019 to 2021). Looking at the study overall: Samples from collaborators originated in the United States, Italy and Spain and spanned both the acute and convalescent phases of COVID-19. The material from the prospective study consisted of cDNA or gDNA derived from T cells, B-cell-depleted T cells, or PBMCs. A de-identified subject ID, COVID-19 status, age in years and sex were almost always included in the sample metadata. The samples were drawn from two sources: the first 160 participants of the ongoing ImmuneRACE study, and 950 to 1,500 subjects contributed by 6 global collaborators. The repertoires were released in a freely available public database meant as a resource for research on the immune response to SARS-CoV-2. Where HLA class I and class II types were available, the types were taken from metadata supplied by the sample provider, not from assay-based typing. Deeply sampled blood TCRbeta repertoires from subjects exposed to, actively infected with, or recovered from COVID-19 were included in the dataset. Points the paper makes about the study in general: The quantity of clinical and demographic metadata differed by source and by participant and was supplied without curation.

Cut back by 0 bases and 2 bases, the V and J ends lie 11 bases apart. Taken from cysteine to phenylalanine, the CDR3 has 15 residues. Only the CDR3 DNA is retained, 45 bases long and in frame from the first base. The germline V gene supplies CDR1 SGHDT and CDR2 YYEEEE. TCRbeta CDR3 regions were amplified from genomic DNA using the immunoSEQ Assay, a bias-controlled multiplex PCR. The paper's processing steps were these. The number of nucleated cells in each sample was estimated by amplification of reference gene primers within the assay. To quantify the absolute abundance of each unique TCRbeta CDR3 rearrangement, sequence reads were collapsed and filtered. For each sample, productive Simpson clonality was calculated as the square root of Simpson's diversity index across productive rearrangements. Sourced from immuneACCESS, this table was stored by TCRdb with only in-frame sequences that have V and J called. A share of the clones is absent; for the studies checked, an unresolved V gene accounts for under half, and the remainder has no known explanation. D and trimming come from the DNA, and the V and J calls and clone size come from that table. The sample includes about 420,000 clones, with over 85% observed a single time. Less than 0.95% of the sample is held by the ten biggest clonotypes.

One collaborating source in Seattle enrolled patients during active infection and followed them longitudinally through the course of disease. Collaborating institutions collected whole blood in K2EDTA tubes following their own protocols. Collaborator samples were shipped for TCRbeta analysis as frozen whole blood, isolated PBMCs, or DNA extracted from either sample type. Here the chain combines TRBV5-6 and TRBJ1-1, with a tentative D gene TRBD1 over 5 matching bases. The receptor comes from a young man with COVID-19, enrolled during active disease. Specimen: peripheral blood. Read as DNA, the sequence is TGTGCCAGCAGCTTGGTTTCAGGGTCTAACACTGAAGCTTTCTTT. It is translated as CASSLVSGSNTEAFF. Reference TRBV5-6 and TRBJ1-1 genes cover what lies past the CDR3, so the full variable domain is DAGVTQSPTHLIKTRGQQVTLRCSPKSGHDTVSWYQQALGQGPQFIFQYYEEEERQRGNFPDRFSGHQFPNYSSELNVNALLLGDSALYLCASSLVSGSNTEAFFGQGTRLTVV.